This TCR beta chain was identified in a study of glioma-infiltrating T cells after dendritic cell vaccination. The germline V gene encodes CDR1 SEHNR and CDR2 FQNEAQ (reference sequence). The CDR3 has 12 residues. Deletions cut 10 bases from V and 6 bases from J, with 15 bases between. Method: immunoSEQ multiplex PCR; TCRdb's copy keeps in-frame clones and lacks some. This sample carries around 100,000 clones, roughly 79% of them seen once, and the ten largest clones take approximately 12%. The chain couples TRBV7-9 to TRBJ1-2; maybe TRBD1 (6 bases). This clonotype was sampled from a human donor with glioblastoma. The sample in question was blood, obtained before dendritic cell vaccination. CDR3 region: CATSSAGDGYTF. CDR3 DNA sequence: TGTGCCACCTCGAGTGCAGGGGATGGCTACACCTTC.